The 18 T cell receptor beta chains below were found in one sample sequenced in a study of shared clonotypes between healthy human individuals. CD8 cells regarded as naive lacked CD45RO, were positively chosen for CCR7, and omitted terminally differentiated effector memory CD45RA+ cells. The protocol was immunoSEQ multiplex PCR, while the TCRdb copy is restricted to in-frame clones and leaves out a portion. This sample has about 1.9 million clones; 90% to 95% occur once, and the top ten carry about 1.7%. Sequencing was done on a sample of naive CD8+ T cells from PBMCs. The receptors shown here come from a man younger than 35 in good health. Some clones in this sample may be carry-over from other donors' samples.

V gene TRBV28 combines with J gene TRBJ1-4; D gene unclear. The V gene lost 1 base and the J gene lost 1 base, with 7 bases spanning the gap. The V gene's germline CDR1 is MDHEN and CDR2 SYDVKM. The CDR3 has 15 amino acids. The chain's CDR3 is CASSLYRETNEKLFF. The CDR3 DNA follows: TGTGCCAGCAGTTTATACCGGGAAACTAATGAAAAACTGTTTTTT.

This clone was observed a few times. In DNA, the CDR3 is TGTGCCAGCAGCGTAACCGGGACGGCGGGGAATGAGCAGTTCTTC. As protein: CASSVTGTAGNEQFF. The gene calls are TRBV9 and TRBJ2-1, with D possibly being TRBD2 (6 bases). Germline CDR1 reads SGDLS; CDR2 reads YYNGEE. The CDR3 totals 15 residues. Trimming took off 1 base at V and 7 bases at J, with 15 bases between the two ends.

Remarks on this clone: In the same sample, other DNA sequences code for this CDR3. This chain uses TRBV7-3 with TRBJ2-7; no definite D call. Germline assignment: CDR1 SGHTA and CDR2 FQGTGA. Deletions cut 2 bases from V and 2 bases from J, with 7 bases between. The CDR3 is made up of 13 amino acids. CDR3 in amino acids: CASSLEPAYEQYF. For the CDR3, the DNA is TGTGCCAGCAGCTTAGAACCGGCCTACGAGCAGTACTTC.

This CDR3 reads CASSSDGGPLTQNEQFF. CDR3 nucleotides: TGTGCCAGCAGCTCAGACGGGGGGCCTCTCACTCAAAATGAGCAGTTCTTC. The V call is TRBV11-2, the J call TRBJ2-1; possible D gene TRBD2, 7 bases. The V and J ends lost 4 bases and 7 bases respectively, with 23 bases between them. There are 17 residues in the CDR3. Germline CDR1 is SGHAT and CDR2 is FQNNGV. Variable domain in full (rest from reference TRBV11-2 and TRBJ2-1): EAGVAQSPRYKIIEKRQSVAFWCNPISGHATLYWYQQILGQGPKLLIQFQNNGVVDDSQLPKDRFSAERLKGVDSTLKIQPAKLEDSAVYLCASSSDGGPLTQNEQFFGPGTRLTVL.

This clone was picked up a small number of times. The chain recombines TRBV6-5 with TRBJ2-7; no clear D. The CDR3 covers 16 residues. Germline values: CDR1 MNHEY, CDR2 SVGAGI. The ends were cut back, 0 bases at V and 3 bases at J, with 15 bases in the middle. The CDR3 sequence is CASSYSAPSVGYEQYF. The CDR3 nucleotides are TGTGCCAGCAGTTACTCGGCACCCAGCGTGGGCTACGAGCAGTACTTC.

V usage is TRBV7-6 and J usage is TRBJ2-3; TRBD2 might be the D (6 bases). V was shortened by 2 bases and J by 5 bases, with 17 bases between the two germline ends. The CDR3 loop spans 16 amino acids. The germline V gene encodes CDR1 SGHVS and CDR2 FNYEAQ. The CDR3 nucleotides read TGTGCCAGCAGCTTATCTCCCCAGCTGGGGGGAGATACGCAGTATTTT. This encodes CASSLSPQLGGDTQYF.

The chain combines TRBV10-3 with TRBJ1-1; no firm D call. The CDR3 has 15 amino acids. Trimming took 0 bases from V and 4 from J, leaving 12 bases between them. Per germline, CDR1 ENHRY and CDR2 SYGVKD. CDR3 DNA sequence: TGTGCCATCAGTGAGTCTCGACGGATAGTCACTGAAGCTTTCTTT. Encoded protein: CAISESRRIVTEAFF.

The rearrangement joins TRBV10-2 to TRBJ1-2, with D possibly matching TRBD1 (5 bases). Trimming removed 3 bases from V and 0 bases from J, with 17 bases in between. The CDR3 covers 17 residues. CDR1 is WSHSY and CDR2 is SAAADI in the germline V gene. CDR3: CASSDWWEGKANYGYTF. CDR3 DNA: TGCGCCAGCAGTGATTGGTGGGAGGGGAAAGCTAACTATGGCTACACCTTC.

V usage is TRBV6-6 and J usage is TRBJ2-1, with D perhaps given as TRBD1 or TRBD2 (6 bases each). Trimming cost V 2 bases and J 10 bases, with 18 bases left between them. The CDR3 is 15 amino acids. Per germline, CDR1 MNHNY and CDR2 SVGAGI (reference sequence). The CDR3 bases are TGTGCCAGCAGTTACCTCGACTCCTCCGGGGGCGAGCAGTTCTTC. Protein sequence: CASSYLDSSGGEQFF.

A note on this clone: Other nucleotide sequences in the sample specify the same CDR3. The chain combines TRBV27 with TRBJ2-1; 9 bases are a match to TRBD2. There are 15 residues in the CDR3. With V trimmed by 3 bases and J by 1 base, 1 base remained unmatched. Germline loops: CDR1 MNHEY, CDR2 SMNVEV (reference sequence). The CDR3 sequence: CASSFLAGSYNEQFF. The DNA for the CDR3 is TGTGCCAGCAGTTTTCTAGCGGGATCCTACAATGAGCAGTTCTTC.

The genes are TRBV9 and TRBJ2-2, with a tentative D call TRBD2 (5 bases). Germline CDR1 is SGDLS and CDR2 is YYNGEE. V was trimmed by 4 bases and J by 5 bases, leaving 9 bases between them. The CDR3 consists of 13 residues. The CDR3 loop is CASSSRRTGELFF. CDR3 nucleotides: TGTGCCAGCAGCTCCCGGAGGACCGGGGAGCTGTTTTTT. Full variable domain (remainder filled in from reference TRBV9 and TRBJ2-2): DSGVTQTPKHLITATGQRVTLRCSPRSGDLSVYWYQQSLDQGLQFLIQYYNGEERAKGNILERFSAQQFPDLHSELNLSSLELGDSALYFCASSSRRTGELFFGEGSRLTVL.

V gene TRBV6-4 combines with J gene TRBJ2-5; no clear D gene. V was shortened by 5 bases and J by 3 bases, with 7 bases between the two germline ends. Germline CDR1 MRHNA, CDR2 SNTAGT. The CDR3 is 12 amino acids. For the CDR3, the DNA is TGTGCCAGCAGTAAGGGTGAAGAGACCCAGTACTTC. Its protein is CASSKGEETQYF.

The rearrangement uses TRBV27 and TRBJ2-7, with unresolved D. Germline loops: CDR1 MNHEY, CDR2 SMNVEV (reference sequence). This CDR3 is built from 14 residues. Trimming cost V 3 bases and J 3 bases, with 12 bases left between them. The CDR3 bases are TGTGCCAGCAGTTTCAAGCACAGTTACTACGAGCAGTACTTC. Its protein is CASSFKHSYYEQYF.

V is TRBV28 and J is TRBJ2-2; no definite D call. The CDR3 spans 13 residues. Looked up from germline, CDR1 is MDHEN and CDR2 is SYDVKM. Trimming cost V 10 bases and J 2 bases, with 11 bases left between them. The CDR3 DNA follows: TGTGCCACCAGACCGGCCAACACCGGGGAGCTGTTTTTT. This gives the protein CATRPANTGELFF.

The V call is TRBV27, the J call TRBJ1-5, with unresolved D. Germline loops: CDR1 MNHEY, CDR2 SMNVEV (reference sequence). Trimming stripped 1 base from V and 3 bases from J, with 10 bases between. The CDR3 consists of 15 residues. In DNA, the CDR3 is TGTGCCAGCAGTTTATTCCGTCAGGACAATCAGCCCCAGCATTTT. Protein sequence: CASSLFRQDNQPQHF.

This clone came up a few times. The chain recombines TRBV5-1 with TRBJ1-1; a weak D match, TRBD1 (5 bases). V lost 4 bases, J lost 7 bases, and 17 bases lay in between. The CDR3 contains 14 residues. Germline V gene sequence: CDR1 SGHRS, CDR2 YFSETQ. CDR3 region: CASSHELRQNEAFF. Here the CDR3 DNA reads TGCGCCAGCAGCCACGAATTAAGACAGAATGAAGCTTTCTTT.

The CDR3 sequence: CASSLVGGSQPQHF. The CDR3 DNA reads TGTGCCAGCAGCTTAGTTGGGGGAAGTCAGCCCCAGCATTTT. This chain connects TRBV11-2 to TRBJ1-5; D may be TRBD1 (5 bases). CDR1 is SGHAT and CDR2 is FQNNGV in the germline V gene. With 1 base removed from V and 6 bases from J, the gap between germline ends came to 10 bases. CDR3 length equals 14 residues.

The V call is TRBV2, the J call TRBJ2-7; 9 nucleotides align to TRBD2. This CDR3 spans 15 amino acids. J was trimmed by 3 bases and V by 0 bases; bases with no gene match: 3. Germline CDR1 is SNHLY and CDR2 is FYNNEI. Here the CDR3 reads CASSEAGREGYEQYF. CDR3 bases: TGTGCCAGCAGTGAAGCGGGGCGGGAGGGCTACGAGCAGTACTTC.